This T cell receptor beta chain was sequenced during a study of control samples from healthy donors and cancer patients. TCRdb keeps only in-frame clones here, not all; method: immunoSEQ multiplex PCR. The repertoire has 30,000 to 35,000 clones, roughly 95% of them found once; the top ten carry 6.6%. This CDR3 comprises 15 residues. The germline gives CDR1 SEHNR, CDR2 FQNEAQ (reference sequence). The ends were cut back, 0 bases at V and 8 bases at J, with 13 bases in the middle. This clone was recorded only once. Sequenced material: blood. This sequence joins TRBV7-9 and TRBJ1-4; D perhaps matches TRBD1 (5 bases). The receptor was derived from a man aged 55 to 70 in good health. CDR3 amino acids: CASSLAVGLGEKLFF. CDR3 nucleotides: TGTGCCAGCAGCTTAGCGGTGGGGCTCGGGGAAAAACTGTTTTTT.